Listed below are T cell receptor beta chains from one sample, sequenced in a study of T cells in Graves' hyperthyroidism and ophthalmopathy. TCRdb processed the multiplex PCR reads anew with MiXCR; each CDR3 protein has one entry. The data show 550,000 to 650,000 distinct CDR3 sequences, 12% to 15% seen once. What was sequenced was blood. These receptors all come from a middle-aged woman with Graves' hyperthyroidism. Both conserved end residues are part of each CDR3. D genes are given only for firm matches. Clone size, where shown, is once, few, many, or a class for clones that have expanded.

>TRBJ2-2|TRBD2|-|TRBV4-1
CASSRGQTSGPNTGELFF
TGCGCCAGCAGCCGGGGACAGACTAGCGGGCCGAACACCGGGGAGCTGTTTTTT
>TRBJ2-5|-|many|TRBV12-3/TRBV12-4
CASSLGGGEETQYF
TGTGCCAGCAGTTTAGGAGGTGGGGAAGAGACCCAGTACTTC
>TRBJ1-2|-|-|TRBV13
CASSWGRERVSYGYTF
TGTGCCAGCAGCTGGGGGAGGGAAAGGGTCTCGTATGGCTACACCTTC
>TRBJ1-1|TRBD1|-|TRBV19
CASIRQGTNTEAFF
TGTGCCAGTATCCGACAGGGTACGAACACTGAAGCTTTCTTT
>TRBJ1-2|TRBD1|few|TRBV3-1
CASSQGVLVGQNYGYTF
TGTGCCAGCAGCCAAGGTGTATTGGTGGGACAGAACTATGGCTACACCTTC
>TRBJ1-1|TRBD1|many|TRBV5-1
CASSLSGQGAGTEAFF
TGCGCCAGCAGCTTGTCGGGACAGGGGGCCGGCACTGAAGCTTTCTTT
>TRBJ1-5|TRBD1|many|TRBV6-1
CASSDSGTGGNQPQHF
TGTGCCAGCAGTGATTCGGGGACAGGTGGGAATCAGCCCCAGCATTTT
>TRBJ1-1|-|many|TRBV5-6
CASSYPQNYTEAFF
TGTGCCAGCAGCTATCCACAGAACTACACTGAAGCTTTCTTT
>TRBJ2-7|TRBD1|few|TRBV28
CASSAGTGNIYEQYF
TGTGCCAGCAGCGCCGGGACAGGGAATATCTACGAGCAGTACTTC
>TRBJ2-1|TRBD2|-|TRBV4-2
CASSQPGLAGAGYEQFF
TGTGCCAGCAGCCAACCGGGACTAGCGGGAGCTGGCTACGAGCAGTTCTTC
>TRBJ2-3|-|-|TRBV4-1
CASSQWGVYTDTQYF
TGCGCCAGCAGCCAATGGGGGGTCTACACAGATACGCAGTATTTT
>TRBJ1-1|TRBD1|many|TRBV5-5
CASSYRTGNSNTEAFF
TGTGCCAGCAGCTACCGGACAGGAAATTCGAACACTGAAGCTTTCTTT
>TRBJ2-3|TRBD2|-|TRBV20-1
CSARDLAGVGTDTQYF
TGCAGTGCTAGAGACTTAGCGGGAGTGGGCACAGATACGCAGTATTTT
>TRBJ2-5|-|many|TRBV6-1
CASSEKRVGETQYF
TGTGCCAGCAGTGAGAAGAGGGTCGGCGAGACCCAGTACTTC
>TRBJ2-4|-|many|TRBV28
CASSLFGLAKNIQYF
TGTGCCAGCAGTTTATTTGGACTAGCCAAAAACATTCAGTACTTC
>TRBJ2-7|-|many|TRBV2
CASSGSITYEQYF
TGTGCCAGTTCCGGGTCTATTACCTACGAGCAGTACTTC
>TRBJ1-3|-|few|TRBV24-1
CATSASSGNTIYF
TGTGCCACCAGTGCCAGCTCTGGAAACACCATATATTTT
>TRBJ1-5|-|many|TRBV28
CASSPENAGAYSNQPQHF
TGTGCCAGCAGTCCAGAAAATGCAGGGGCTTATAGCAATCAGCCCCAGCATTTT
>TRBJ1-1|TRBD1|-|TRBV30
CAWTVGGTGRNTEAFF
TGTGCCTGGACCGTAGGGGGGACAGGAAGGAACACTGAAGCTTTCTTT
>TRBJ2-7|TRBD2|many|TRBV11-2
CASSPAAGVYYEQYF
TGTGCCAGCAGCCCAGCAGCGGGAGTGTACTACGAGCAGTACTTC
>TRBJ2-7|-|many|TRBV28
CASSLPGGTYEQYF
TGTGCCAGCAGTTTACCAGGGGGGACATACGAGCAGTACTTC
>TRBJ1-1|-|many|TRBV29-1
CSVEVMNTEAFF
TGCAGCGTTGAAGTTATGAACACTGAAGCTTTCTTT
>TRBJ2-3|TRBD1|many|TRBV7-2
CASSPRGQGGTDTQYF
TGTGCCAGCAGCCCCCGGGGACAGGGTGGGACAGATACGCAGTATTTT